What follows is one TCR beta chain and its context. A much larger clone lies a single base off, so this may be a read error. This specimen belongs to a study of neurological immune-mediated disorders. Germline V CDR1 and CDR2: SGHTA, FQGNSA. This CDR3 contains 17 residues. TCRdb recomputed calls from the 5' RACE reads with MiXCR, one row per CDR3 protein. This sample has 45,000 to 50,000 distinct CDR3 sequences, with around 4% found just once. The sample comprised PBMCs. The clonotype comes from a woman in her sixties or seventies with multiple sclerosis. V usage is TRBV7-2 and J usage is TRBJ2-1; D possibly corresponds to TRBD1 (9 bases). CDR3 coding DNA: TGTGCCAGCAACTTAGCGGGACAGGGATTCTCCTACAATGAGCAGTTCTTC. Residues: CASNLAGQGFSYNEQFF.